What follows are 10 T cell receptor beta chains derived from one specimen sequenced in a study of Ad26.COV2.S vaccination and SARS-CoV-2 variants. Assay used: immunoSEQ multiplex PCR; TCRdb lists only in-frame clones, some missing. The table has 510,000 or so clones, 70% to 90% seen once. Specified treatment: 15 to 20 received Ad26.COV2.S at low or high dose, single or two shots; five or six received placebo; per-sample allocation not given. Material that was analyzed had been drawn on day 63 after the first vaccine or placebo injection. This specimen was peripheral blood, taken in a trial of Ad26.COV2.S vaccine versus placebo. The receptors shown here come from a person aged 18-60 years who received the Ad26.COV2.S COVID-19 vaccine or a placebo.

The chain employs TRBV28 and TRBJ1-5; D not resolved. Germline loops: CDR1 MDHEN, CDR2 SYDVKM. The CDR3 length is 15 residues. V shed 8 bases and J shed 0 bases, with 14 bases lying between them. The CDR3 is CASYSWGVSNQPQHF. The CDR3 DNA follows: TGTGCCAGCTATTCGTGGGGAGTTAGCAATCAGCCCCAGCATTTT.

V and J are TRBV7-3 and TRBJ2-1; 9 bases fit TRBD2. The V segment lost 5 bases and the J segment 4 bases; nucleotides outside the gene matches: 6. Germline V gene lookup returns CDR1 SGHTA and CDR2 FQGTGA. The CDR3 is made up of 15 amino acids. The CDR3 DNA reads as TGTGCCAGCAGCCTTGGGCTAGCGGGGTACAATGAGCAGTTCTTC. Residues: CASSLGLAGYNEQFF.

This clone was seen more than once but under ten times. The DNA of the CDR3 is TGTGCCAGCAGTTTCGCCGGGACTAAAACCTACGAGCAGTACTTC. It encodes CASSFAGTKTYEQYF. The rearrangement uses TRBV28 and TRBJ2-7; the match to TRBD2 covers 7 bases. The ends lost 3 bases at V and 2 bases at J; junction bases unmatched: 7. The CDR3 covers 15 residues. The V gene's germline CDR1 is MDHEN and CDR2 SYDVKM.

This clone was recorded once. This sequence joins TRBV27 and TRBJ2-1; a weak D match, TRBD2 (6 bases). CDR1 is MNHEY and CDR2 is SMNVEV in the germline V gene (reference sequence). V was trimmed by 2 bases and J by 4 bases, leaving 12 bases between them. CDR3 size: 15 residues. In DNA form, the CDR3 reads TGTGCCAGCAGTTTACGGGCTAGCGAGTACAATGAGCAGTTCTTC. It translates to CASSLRASEYNEQFF.

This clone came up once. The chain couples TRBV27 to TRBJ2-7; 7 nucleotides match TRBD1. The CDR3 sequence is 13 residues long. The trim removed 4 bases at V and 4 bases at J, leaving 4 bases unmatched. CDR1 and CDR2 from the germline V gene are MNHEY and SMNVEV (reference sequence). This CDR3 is CASSSTGIYEQYF. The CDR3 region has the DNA TGTGCCAGCAGTTCGACAGGGATATACGAGCAGTACTTC.

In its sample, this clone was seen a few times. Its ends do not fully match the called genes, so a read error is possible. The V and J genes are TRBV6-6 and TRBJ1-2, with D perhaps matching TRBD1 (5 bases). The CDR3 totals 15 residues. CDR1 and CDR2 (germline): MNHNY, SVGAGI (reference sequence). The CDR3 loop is CASSYPAQGAVSLSF. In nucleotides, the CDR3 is TGTGCCAGCAGTTACCCCGCCCAGGGTGCGGTTAGCTTGTCCTTC.

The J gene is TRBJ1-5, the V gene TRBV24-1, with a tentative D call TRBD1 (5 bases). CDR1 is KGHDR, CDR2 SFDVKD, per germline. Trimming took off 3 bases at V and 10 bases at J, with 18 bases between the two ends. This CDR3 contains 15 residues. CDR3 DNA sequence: TGTGCCACCAGTGATGGGGACCGGGGCTATCGACCCCAGCATTTT. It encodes CATSDGDRGYRPQHF.

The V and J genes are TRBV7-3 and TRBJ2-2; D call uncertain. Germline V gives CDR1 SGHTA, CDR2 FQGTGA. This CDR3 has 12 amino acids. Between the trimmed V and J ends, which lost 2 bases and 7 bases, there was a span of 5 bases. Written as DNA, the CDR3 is TGTGCCAGCAGCTTAGGTAGCGGGGAGCTGTTTTTT. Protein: CASSLGSGELFF.

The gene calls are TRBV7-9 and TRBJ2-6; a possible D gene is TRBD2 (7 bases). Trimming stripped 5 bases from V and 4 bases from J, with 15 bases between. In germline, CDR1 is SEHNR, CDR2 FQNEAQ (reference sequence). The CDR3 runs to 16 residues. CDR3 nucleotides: TGTGCCAGCAGCCCTACTGGGGGGGCCGGGGCCAACGTCCTGACTTTC. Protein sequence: CASSPTGGAGANVLTF.

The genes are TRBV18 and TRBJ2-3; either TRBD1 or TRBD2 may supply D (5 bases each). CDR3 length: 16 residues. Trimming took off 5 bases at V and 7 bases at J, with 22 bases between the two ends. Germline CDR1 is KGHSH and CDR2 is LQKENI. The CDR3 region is CASSGSTGATGNTQYF. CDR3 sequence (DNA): TGTGCCAGCTCAGGATCGACCGGGGCAACGGGGAATACGCAGTATTTT.